The present entry profiles one T cell receptor beta chain with its context. Produced via immunoSEQ multiplex PCR; TCRdb's table is partial and in-frame only. The repertoire holds around 180,000 clones, with about 82% as singletons. This record comes from a study of blood T cell repertoires in COVID-19. The CDR3 totals 16 residues. V was pared by 2 bases and J by 2 bases, with 7 bases of the junction left unmatched. The germline V gene encodes CDR1 MNHNS and CDR2 SASEGT. The V gene is TRBV6-1, the J gene TRBJ2-3, with 7 bases aligning to TRBD2. The specimen was PBMCs or T cells enriched from blood (not recorded which). The receptor was isolated from a woman in her 30s who had recovered from COVID-19. In DNA form, the CDR3 reads TGTGCCAGCAGTGAACCAGGCCGGGGGGACACAGATACGCAGTATTTT. Its translation: CASSEPGRGDTDTQYF.